The 28 T cell receptor beta chains listed next were all sequenced from one sample in a study of tumor-infiltrating lymphocytes in primary liver carcinoma. The researchers obtained blood RNA from unsorted whole blood and also extracted germline DNA. The input was around 530 ng total RNA; TCR beta cDNA was made from it with a constant-region primer. Generation of the TCR beta libraries relied on three nested multiplex PCR rounds using slightly modified ARM-PCR. Investigators reported that the first two PCR rounds, at around 11 cycles each, used TRBV1-TRBV30 forward primers with a C-beta reverse primer. TCRdb ran MiXCR on the multiplex PCR reads and lists one entry per CDR3 protein. The repertoire holds fewer than 400,000 distinct CDR3 sequences, 65% seen once, with 9% to 10% in the top ten. The sequenced sample was peripheral blood. The receptors were gathered from a man aged 40-49 years with primary liver carcinoma and hepatitis B virus infection.

The chain recombines TRBV23-1 with TRBJ2-5; 9 bases agree with TRBD1. TRBV23-1 is an ORF, with its function uncertain. This CDR3 spans 19 amino acids. The junction had 14 bases not matched to a gene; V was cut back by 2 bases and J by 1 base. CDR3 sequence reads: CASSQPSDRGQLVQETQYF. The CDR3 bases are TGCGCCAGCAGTCAACCATCGGACAGGGGCCAACTAGTCCAAGAGACCCAGTACTTC.

This clonotype was detected a few times. The chain combines TRBV5-4 with TRBJ2-6, with D tentatively TRBD1 (6 bases). Germline values: CDR1 SGHNT, CDR2 YYREEE (reference sequence). Trimming left V 0 bases short and J 1 base short, with 8 bases between. The length of the CDR3 is 16 residues. The CDR3 loop is CASSLGQGSGANVLTF. In nucleotides, the CDR3 is TGTGCCAGCAGCTTGGGCCAGGGGTCTGGGGCCAACGTCCTGACTTTC. Full variable domain (missing parts from reference TRBV5-4 and TRBJ2-6): ETGVTQSPTHLIKTRGQQVTLRCSSQSGHNTVSWYQQALGQGPQFIFQYYREEENGRGNFPPRFSGLQFPNYSSELNVNALELDDSALYLCASSLGQGSGANVLTFGAGSRLTVL.

For this clonotype: Relative to the germline gene, one junction end is altered; a read error may explain this. This chain links TRBV6-1 with TRBJ2-7; 7 bases agree with TRBD1. Germline V gene data show CDR1 as MNHNS and CDR2 as SASEGT. The CDR3 runs 13 residues. CDR3 DNA: TGTGCCGGCAGGAGACAGGGCTCCTACGAGCAGTACTTC. As protein: CAGRRQGSYEQYF.

V gene TRBV28 combines with J gene TRBJ1-1, with 7 positions matching TRBD1. Germline CDR1 and CDR2: MDHEN and SYDVKM. The ends lost 9 bases at V and 0 bases at J; junction bases unmatched: 19. This CDR3 comprises 18 residues. The CDR3 DNA reads as TGTGCCAGGGAGGGGGCCGCAGATTCCCCTTCCATGAACACTGAAGCTTTCTTT. Its protein is CAREGAADSPSMNTEAFF.

As for this clonotype: This may stem from a read error, because a much larger clone lies one nucleotide away. The chain has TRBV6-1 and TRBJ2-5; TRBD1 matches 7 bases. Trimming cost V 7 bases and J 0 bases; bases outside gene matches: 11. The length of the CDR3 is 16 residues. Germline loops: CDR1 MNHNS, CDR2 SASEGT. CDR3 protein: CASNSTGTANQETQYF. CDR3 in DNA: TGTGCCAGCAACTCAACCGGGACAGCAAACCAAGAGACCCAGTACTTC.

A word on this clonotype: A read error is possible here, since a much larger clone lies one base away. This is likely a read error, given that the CDR3 carries no conserved phenylalanine or tryptophan at its end. This sequence joins TRBV6-5 and TRBJ1-5, with 10 bases matching TRBD1. CDR1 and CDR2 from the germline V gene are MNHEY and SVGAGI. CDR3 length equals 15 residues. Trimming cost V 5 bases and J 6 bases; bases outside gene matches: 7. This CDR3 is CASSPPGQGRQPQHL. In nucleotides, the CDR3 is TGTGCCAGCAGTCCTCCGGGACAGGGGCGTCAGCCCCAGCATTTA.

This clonotype was observed a few times. The CDR3: CASSWVRGNEQFF. CDR3 sequence (DNA): TGTGCCAGCAGCTGGGTACGCGGCAATGAGCAGTTCTTC. The chain links TRBV7-2 to TRBJ2-1, with D hard to call. CDR3 size: 13 residues. V was trimmed by 4 bases and J by 6 bases, leaving 10 bases between them. The germline V gene has CDR1 SGHTA and CDR2 FQGNSA.

With respect to this clonotype: Just one base apart from a much larger clone, this may be a read error. The chain recombines TRBV5-5 with TRBJ2-1; D call uncertain. Germline V gene lookup returns CDR1 SGHKS and CDR2 YYEKEE (reference sequence). This CDR3 is 16 amino acids long. The CDR3 protein is CTSSLAQRLRYNEQFF. The CDR3 nucleotides read TGTACCAGCAGCTTGGCCCAAAGGCTGCGATACAATGAGCAGTTCTTC.

Remarks on this clonotype: A single base separates this from a much larger clone, so it may be a read error. The rearrangement links TRBV29-1 to TRBJ2-7; D could derive from TRBD1 or TRBD2 (5 bases each). This CDR3 contains 11 residues. CDR1 and CDR2 from the germline V gene are SQVTM and ANQGSEA. The CDR3 nucleotides read TGCAGCGTTGAGAATGGGGACGAGCTGTACTTC. Its translation is CSVENGDELYF.

This chain uses TRBV6-1 with TRBJ1-5, with D possibly matching TRBD1 (6 bases). Looked up from germline, CDR1 is MNHNS and CDR2 is SASEGT. The CDR3 consists of 15 residues. V lost 5 bases, J lost 0 bases, and 11 bases lay in between. The CDR3 sequence: CASSPQGSSNQPQHF. The CDR3 nucleotides read TGTGCCAGCAGTCCACAGGGCTCTAGCAATCAGCCCCAGCATTTT.

This clonotype was counted many times. The chain uses TRBV29-1 and TRBJ2-2; D tentatively fits TRBD1 or TRBD2 (6 bases each). The germline V gene has CDR1 SQVTM and CDR2 ANQGSEA. This CDR3 is 14 amino acids long. The V gene lost 6 bases and the J gene lost 5 bases, with 16 bases spanning the gap. The CDR3 loop reads CSVRPGAQTGELFF. The CDR3 bases are TGCAGCGTGAGGCCGGGGGCTCAAACCGGGGAGCTGTTTTTT.

Concerning this clonotype itself: A much larger clone is a single base away; this may be a read error. The V call is TRBV12-3 or TRBV12-4, the J call TRBJ2-7, with D tentatively TRBD1 or TRBD2 (5 bases each). The CDR3 totals 14 residues. V dropped 5 bases and J dropped 6 bases, with 17 bases sitting between them. This CDR3 is CASSAGTPNFEQYF. CDR3 bases: TGTGCCAGCAGTGCCGGGACCCCGAATTTCGAGCAGTACTTC.

Remarks on this clonotype: A much bigger clone sits one base away, suggesting this may be a read error. This chain links TRBV10-3 with TRBJ2-5; D call uncertain. Per germline, CDR1 ENHRY and CDR2 SYGVKD. This CDR3 spans 14 amino acids. CDR3 sequence (DNA): TGTGCCATCAGTCAGTCTAACAGACAAGAGACCCAGTACTTC. Its protein is CAISQSNRQETQYF.

CDR3 residues: CSSTPQTQETQYF. The CDR3 DNA reads TGCAGCAGCACCCCGCAGACACAAGAGACCCAGTACTTC. J is TRBJ2-5 and V is TRBV10-2; D gene uncertain. CDR1 is WSHSY and CDR2 is SAAADI in the germline V gene. The CDR3 totals 13 residues.

In its sample, this clonotype was seen many times. The chain recombines TRBV10-3 with TRBJ1-2; D gene uncertain. Trimming stripped 2 bases from V and 6 bases from J, with 4 bases between. This CDR3 spans 11 amino acids. Per the germline V gene, CDR1 is ENHRY and CDR2 is SYGVKD. This chain's CDR3 is CAISEDHGYTF. DNA of the CDR3: TGTGCCATCAGTGAGGATCATGGCTACACCTTC.

Concerning this clonotype: A junction end diverges from the germline sequence, so it may reflect a read error. The V and J genes are TRBV12-3 or TRBV12-4 and TRBJ2-6; D tentatively fits TRBD1 or TRBD2 (5 bases each). This CDR3 is 15 amino acids long. DNA for the CDR3: TGTGCAAGCAGGCTCGAAGGGTCCGGGACCAACGTCGTGGCTTTC. This gives the protein CASRLEGSGTNVVAF.

In this sample, this clonotype turned up once. The DNA of the CDR3 is TGCGCCAGCAGGGGATTTCTAGGAAACACAGATACGCAGTATTTT. This sequence encodes CASRGFLGNTDTQYF. The chain combines TRBV5-1 with TRBJ2-3; D is uncertain. Trimming shortened V by 5 bases and J by 2 bases, and 15 bases separated the two germline ends. CDR3 length equals 15 residues. The V gene's germline CDR1 is SGHRS and CDR2 YFSETQ.

This clonotype has more than one count but fewer than ten. V gene TRBV7-9 combines with J gene TRBJ1-3; D ambiguous. V was cut by 3 bases and J by 9 bases, with 12 bases left in between. This CDR3 comprises 13 residues. The germline V gene encodes CDR1 SEHNR and CDR2 FQNEAQ (reference sequence). CDR3 sequence: CASSFDLLSTIYF. CDR3 in DNA: TGTGCCAGCAGCTTCGACCTCCTTTCCACCATATATTTT.

As for this clonotype: One end of the junction varies from germline; a read error may be responsible. The V and J genes are TRBV4-1 and TRBJ1-6, with no clear D. There are 17 residues in the CDR3. Germline V gene data show CDR1 as MGHRA and CDR2 as YSYEKL. CDR3 bases: TGTGCCAGCAGCCAAGCGGACTCCCTTCTGGATAATTCAACCCTCCACTTT. Protein: CASSQADSLLDNSTLHF.

This chain connects TRBV6-1 to TRBJ2-1; 13 bases align to TRBD2. The germline CDR1 and CDR2 sequences are MNHNS and SASEGT. This CDR3 region has 16 residues. Losses at the gene ends were 4 bases for V and 8 bases for J; bases not matched to a gene: 8. The CDR3 loop reads CASSGTGTSGIYEQFF. In DNA, the CDR3 is TGTGCCAGCAGTGGAACCGGGACTAGCGGGATCTATGAGCAGTTCTTC.

The V and J genes are TRBV11-3 and TRBJ2-7; D is ambiguous. V shed 6 bases and J shed 7 bases, with 22 bases lying between them. This CDR3 is 15 amino acids long. Germline V CDR1 and CDR2: SGHNT, YENEEA. The chain's CDR3 is CASREEATVIEEQYF. The CDR3 nucleotides read TGTGCCAGCAGGGAAGAGGCCACAGTGATAGAGGAGCAGTACTTC. The variable domain in full, with the rest retrieved from reference TRBV11-3 and TRBJ2-7, is EAGVVQSPRYKIIEKKQPVAFWCNPISGHNTLYWYLQNLGQGPELLIRYENEEAVDDSQLPKDRFSAERLKGVDSTLKIQPAELGDSAVYLCASREEATVIEEQYFGPGTRLTVT.

With respect to this clonotype: The junction and the germline gene differ at one end; a read error may be behind it. V and J are TRBV6-6 and TRBJ2-5, with D unclear. The CDR3 spans 14 residues. CDR1 is MNHNY and CDR2 is SVGAGI in the germline V gene (reference sequence). CDR3 sequence (DNA): TGTACCAGCAGTGTTATAGGGCTTGGGAAAACCCAGTACTTC. Its translation is CTSSVIGLGKTQYF.

Of note for this clonotype: Germline and junction disagree at one end, which may indicate a read error. The J gene is TRBJ1-5, the V gene TRBV7-2, with a possible D match to TRBD1 (6 bases). There are 15 residues in the CDR3. Germline CDR1 is SGHTA and CDR2 is FQGNSA. The CDR3 sequence is CASSLVAGGNQPQHF. Here the CDR3 DNA reads TGTGCCAGTAGCTTAGTCGCAGGGGGCAATCAGCCCCAGCATTTT.

This clonotype was recorded at least ten times. The chain joins TRBV6-6 to TRBJ2-5; D gene unclear. Per the germline V gene, CDR1 is MNHNY and CDR2 is SVGAGI (reference sequence). Trimming removed 6 bases at V and 5 bases at J, with 16 bases between. This CDR3 region has 14 residues. In nucleotides, the CDR3 is TGTGCCAGCAGGGAAGGGTCAGGATGGGAGACCCAGTACTTC. Translating it yields CASREGSGWETQYF.

This clonotype was seen just once. The chain is built from TRBV5-1 and TRBJ2-5, with 9 positions matching TRBD1. Germline loops: CDR1 SGHRS, CDR2 YFSETQ. The CDR3 length is 14 residues. The V segment lost 4 bases and the J segment 2 bases; nucleotides outside the gene matches: 3. The CDR3 coding sequence is TGCGCCAGCAGCAGTGGGACAGGGCAAGAGACCCAGTACTTC. This encodes CASSSGTGQETQYF.

This clonotype has a count of ten or more. The V gene is TRBV4-2, the J gene TRBJ2-3; D may correspond to TRBD1 or TRBD2 (5 bases each). Germline V lookup: CDR1 LGHNA, CDR2 YNFKEQ. There are 15 residues in the CDR3. Trimming cost V 6 bases and J 1 base, with 14 bases left between them. Here the CDR3 DNA reads TGTGCCAGCAGAGACCGGGACGGACGCACAGATACGCAGTATTTT. Residues: CASRDRDGRTDTQYF.

Notes on this clonotype: A read error is possible here, since a much larger clone lies one base away. The chain couples TRBV10-3 to TRBJ2-1; 8 nucleotides line up with TRBD2. Germline trimming cut 8 bases from V and 8 bases from J; bases unmatched to any gene: 11. This CDR3 contains 14 residues. Germline CDR1 reads ENHRY; CDR2 reads SYGVKD. The CDR3 DNA reads TGTGCCATCGGGGGGAGCGGGAGCCACGATGAGCAGTTCTTC. Encoded protein: CAIGGSGSHDEQFF.

J is TRBJ2-7 and V is TRBV6-1; 11 bases are shared with TRBD2. This CDR3 is 14 amino acids long. V shed 7 bases and J 1 base; nucleotides not matched to a gene: 3. Germline values: CDR1 MNHNS, CDR2 SASEGT. CDR3 nucleotides: TGTGCCAGCACCAGACTAGCGGGATCCTACGAGCAGTACTTC. Its translation: CASTRLAGSYEQYF.